A single sample gave rise to the 19 T cell receptor beta chains below, sequenced in a study of Ad26.COV2.S vaccination and SARS-CoV-2 variants (dated by TCRdb to the early 2020s). Per the publication, the treatment or condition label means: roughly 19 received Ad26.COV2.S at low or high dose, single or two shots; several received placebo; per-sample allocation not given. Repertoires of vaccine and placebo recipients were sequenced from samples taken on day 63 after the first injection. Libraries were built with the immunoSEQ multiplex PCR assay. The table was pulled from immuneACCESS by TCRdb, which kept in-frame rearrangements only. Such tables lose some clones; where checked, under half of the loss comes from unresolved V genes, and the rest has no known cause. This sample lists over 300,000 clones; around four fifths were detected once. The ten largest clonotypes hold approximately 7% of the sample.

Sample: peripheral blood, taken in a trial of Ad26.COV2.S vaccine versus placebo. These receptors all stem from a person aged 18-60 years who received the Ad26.COV2.S COVID-19 vaccine or a placebo.

This rearrangement joins TRBV2 to TRBJ2-7; D not resolved. V lost 4 bases, J lost 10 bases, and 14 bases lay in between. The CDR3 totals 12 residues. CDR1 is SNHLY and CDR2 is FYNNEI in the germline V gene. Here the CDR3 reads CASSAAALAQYF. CDR3 sequence (DNA): TGTGCCAGCAGTGCCGCAGCCCTGGCTCAGTACTTC.

The chain links TRBV2 to TRBJ2-1, with 11 bases that match TRBD2. V shed 6 bases and J 9 bases; nucleotides not matched to a gene: 10. The CDR3 runs to 15 residues. CDR1 SNHLY and CDR2 FYNNEI come from the germline V gene. The CDR3, as DNA: TGTGCCAGCAGCCCCATAGCGGGAGGGCCGATTGAGCAGTTCTTC. Its protein product is CASSPIAGGPIEQFF. The complete variable domain, with remaining parts taken from reference TRBV2 and TRBJ2-1, reads EPEVTQTPSHQVTQMGQEVILRCVPISNHLYFYWYRQILGQKVEFLVSFYNNEISEKSEIFDDQFSVERPDGSNFTLKIRSTKLEDSAMYFCASSPIAGGPIEQFFGPGTRLTVL.

The chain carries TRBV6-2 or TRBV6-3 and TRBJ2-2, with 9 bases that match TRBD2. J lost 0 bases, V lost 4 bases, and 6 bases had no gene match. The CDR3 runs 17 residues. The germline CDR1 and CDR2 sequences are MNHEY and SVGEGT. For the CDR3, the DNA is TGTGCCAGCAGTTCGAGCGGGGGGTTCGCGAACACCGGGGAGCTGTTTTTT. Amino acid sequence: CASSSSGGFANTGELFF.

This sequence joins TRBV3-1 (or the pseudogene TRBV3-2) and TRBJ1-1; D not certain. The ends were cut back, 0 bases at V and 5 bases at J, with 7 bases in the middle. This CDR3 spans 13 amino acids. CDR1 LGHDT and CDR2 YNNKEL come from the germline V gene (reference sequence). The CDR3 DNA sequence: TGTGCCAGCAGCCAAGACGTAAGGACTGAAGCTTTCTTT. Translated: CASSQDVRTEAFF.

J is TRBJ1-5 and V is TRBV5-6; D ambiguous. This CDR3 comprises 15 residues. Germline lookup yields CDR1 SGHDT and CDR2 YYEEEE. Trimming removed 0 bases at V and 5 bases at J, with 12 bases between. The CDR3 DNA follows: TGTGCCAGCAGCTTGGCCAGCTTACCCTATCAGCCCCAGCATTTT. Protein sequence: CASSLASLPYQPQHF.

A note on this clone: One end of the junction is discordant with germline, which a read error may explain. The J gene is TRBJ2-5, the V gene TRBV5-4; D call uncertain. This CDR3 has 13 residues. Germline CDR1 reads SGHNT; CDR2 reads YYREEE (reference sequence). The CDR3 DNA reads as TGTGCCAGACCGTTAGATGGTAGAGAGTCCCAGTACTTC. It is translated as CARPLDGRESQYF.

The J gene is TRBJ2-7, the V gene TRBV5-6; 7 positions match TRBD1. This CDR3 region has 13 residues. Germline V gene data show CDR1 as SGHDT and CDR2 as YYEEEE. V trimming: 2 bases; J trimming: 4 bases; junction bases outside the gene matches: 3. The CDR3 reads CASSLTGAYEQYF. As DNA, the CDR3 is TGTGCCAGCAGCTTAACAGGGGCTTACGAGCAGTACTTC.

This clone came up a few times. This sequence joins TRBV28 and TRBJ2-1; 8 bases map to TRBD1. After removal of 7 bases from V and 8 bases from J, the junction contained 7 bases not matched to a gene. The germline V gene has CDR1 MDHEN and CDR2 SYDVKM. This CDR3 contains 13 residues. CDR3 nucleotide sequence: TGTGCCAGCAACCAGGGGGCTATGGATGAGCAGTTCTTC. It yields the protein CASNQGAMDEQFF.

V usage is TRBV27 and J usage is TRBJ2-6, with TRBD1 identical over 8 bases. Germline CDR1 reads MNHEY; CDR2 reads SMNVEV (reference sequence). The trim removed 3 bases at V and 2 bases at J, leaving 3 bases unmatched. The CDR3 length is 16 residues. This chain's CDR3 is CASSFLTGAGANVLTF. CDR3 bases: TGTGCCAGCAGTTTTTTGACAGGGGCTGGGGCCAACGTCCTGACTTTC. The complete variable domain, with remaining parts taken from reference TRBV27 and TRBJ2-6, reads EAQVTQNPRYLITVTGKKLTVTCSQNMNHEYMSWYRQDPGLGLRQIYYSMNVEVTDKGDVPEGYKVSRKEKRNFPLILESPSPNQTSLYFCASSFLTGAGANVLTFGAGSRLTVL.

This chain joins TRBV7-9 and TRBJ1-5; D is unclear. Germline V lookup: CDR1 SEHNR, CDR2 FQNEAQ (reference sequence). The CDR3 has 13 residues. With 2 bases removed from V and 3 bases from J, the gap between germline ends came to 5 bases. The CDR3 DNA reads as TGTGCCAGCAGCTTAAACCTCAATCAGCCCCAGCATTTT. Encoded protein: CASSLNLNQPQHF.

This clone showed up just a few times. The J gene is TRBJ2-7, the V gene TRBV7-9; D is unclear. The CDR3 length is 13 residues. Per germline, CDR1 SEHNR and CDR2 FQNEAQ (reference sequence). The V end lost 4 bases, the J end lost 3 bases, and 10 bases lay between the germline ends. In DNA form, the CDR3 reads TGTGCCAGCAGCTACCGGGCGAGCTACGAGCAGTACTTC. Protein product: CASSYRASYEQYF.

This clone was picked up a small number of times. J is TRBJ1-2 and V is TRBV7-9, with 9 bases lining up with TRBD1. Germline values: CDR1 SEHNR, CDR2 FQNEAQ (reference sequence). The V and J ends lost 5 bases and 4 bases, in that order; junction bases with no gene match: 11. The CDR3 has 16 amino acids. CDR3 nucleotide sequence: TGTGCCAGCAGCCCCCCTCCCGGGACAGGGATCTATGGCTACACCTTC. Its translation: CASSPPPGTGIYGYTF.

J is TRBJ2-1 and V is TRBV2; D remains ambiguous. Germline V gene lookup returns CDR1 SNHLY and CDR2 FYNNEI. The ends were cut back, 4 bases at V and 1 base at J, with 5 bases in the middle. The CDR3 is 13 amino acids. The CDR3 loop is CASSAVSYNEQFF. The CDR3 bases are TGTGCCAGCAGTGCAGTTTCCTACAATGAGCAGTTCTTC.

J is TRBJ2-7 and V is TRBV27; TRBD1 aligns across 8 bases. CDR1 and CDR2 (germline): MNHEY, SMNVEV (reference sequence). This CDR3 spans 13 amino acids. The V gene end was trimmed by 6 bases and the J gene end by 6 bases; junction bases not matched to a gene: 7. Written as DNA, the CDR3 is TGTGCCAGCAGGGGGCAGGGGGCCCCCGAGCAGTACTTC. Protein sequence: CASRGQGAPEQYF.

The CDR3 spells CASRNPTSTEAFF. The DNA of the CDR3 is TGTGCCAGCAGAAACCCGACGTCCACTGAAGCTTTCTTT. The J gene is TRBJ1-1, the V gene TRBV6-5, with D hard to call. The CDR3 length is 13 residues. The ends were cut back, 6 bases at V and 4 bases at J, with 12 bases in the middle. The V gene's germline CDR1 is MNHEY and CDR2 SVGAGI.

The chain employs TRBV29-1 and TRBJ1-2, with 8 bases fitting TRBD1. V trimming: 6 bases; J trimming: 6 bases; junction bases outside the gene matches: 9. This CDR3 comprises 13 residues. Germline loops: CDR1 SQVTM, CDR2 ANQGSEA. This chain's CDR3 is CSVDRTGSDGYTF. The DNA of the CDR3 is TGCAGCGTGGACAGGACAGGGTCGGATGGCTACACCTTC. Drawing the rest from reference TRBV29-1 and TRBJ1-2, the complete variable domain is SAVISQKPSRDICQRGTSLTIQCQVDSQVTMMFWYRQQPGQSLTLIATANQGSEATYESGFVIDKFPISRPNLTFSTLTVSNMSPEDSSIYLCSVDRTGSDGYTFGSGTRLTVV.

This clone was seen only a few times. The chain has TRBV19 and TRBJ2-3; no clear D. The CDR3 totals 14 residues. The V and J ends lost 1 base and 2 bases respectively, with 7 bases between them. In germline, CDR1 is LNHDA, CDR2 SQIVND (reference sequence). This CDR3 is CASSIGDDTDTQYF. The DNA for the CDR3 is TGTGCCAGTAGTATAGGCGACGACACAGATACGCAGTATTTT. Full variable domain (outside the CDR3, taken from reference TRBV19 and TRBJ2-3): DGGITQSPKYLFRKEGQNVTLSCEQNLNHDAMYWYRQDPGQGLRLIYYSQIVNDFQKGDIAEGYSVSREKKESFPLTVTSAQKNPTAFYLCASSIGDDTDTQYFGPGTRLTVL.

The rearrangement uses TRBV10-3 and TRBJ1-3; D is perhaps TRBD1 (6 bases). V lost 6 bases to trimming and J lost 1 base, with 10 bases between them. Germline CDR1 ENHRY, CDR2 SYGVKD. This CDR3 has 14 amino acids. The DNA for the CDR3 is TGTGCCATCAGCACTACAGGGTCTGGAAACACCATATATTTT. Protein sequence: CAISTTGSGNTIYF.

The chain uses TRBV5-6 and TRBJ1-1; D is unresolved. The CDR3 is 14 amino acids. V shed 2 bases and J shed 3 bases, with 11 bases lying between them. The germline CDR1 and CDR2 sequences are SGHDT and YYEEEE. CDR3 region: CASSLRAVHTEAFF. The CDR3 nucleotides read TGTGCCAGCAGCTTAAGAGCGGTCCACACTGAAGCTTTCTTT.